The following is a T cell receptor beta chain sequence with its context. Antigen specificity is unknown. This sample is part of a study of T cells after posttransplantation cyclophosphamide. Overall study results and limits: Skin or GI-infiltrating T cells shared few TRB sequences with blood. Recipient CMV seropositivity and CMV reactivation strongly tracked TRB clonality. Later post-transplant blood repertoires were often dominated by donor CD8+ memory clones.

Assay used: immunoSEQ multiplex PCR; TCRdb lists only in-frame clones, some missing. In the table there are tens of thousands of clones, roughly 90% of which are singletons. Per the germline V gene, CDR1 is SGHTS and CDR2 is YDEGEE. This CDR3 spans 14 amino acids. Trimming removed 2 bases at V and 0 bases at J, with 6 bases between. Input material: PBMCs. The TCR originated in a woman between 35 and 50 years old with a blood cancer, CMV-positive, and with a related stem cell donor. This rearrangement joins TRBV5-8 to TRBJ2-4; D gene ambiguous. The DNA for the CDR3 is TGTGCCAGCAGCTTCAGAGGAGCCAAAAACATTCAGTACTTC. Its protein product is CASSFRGAKNIQYF.